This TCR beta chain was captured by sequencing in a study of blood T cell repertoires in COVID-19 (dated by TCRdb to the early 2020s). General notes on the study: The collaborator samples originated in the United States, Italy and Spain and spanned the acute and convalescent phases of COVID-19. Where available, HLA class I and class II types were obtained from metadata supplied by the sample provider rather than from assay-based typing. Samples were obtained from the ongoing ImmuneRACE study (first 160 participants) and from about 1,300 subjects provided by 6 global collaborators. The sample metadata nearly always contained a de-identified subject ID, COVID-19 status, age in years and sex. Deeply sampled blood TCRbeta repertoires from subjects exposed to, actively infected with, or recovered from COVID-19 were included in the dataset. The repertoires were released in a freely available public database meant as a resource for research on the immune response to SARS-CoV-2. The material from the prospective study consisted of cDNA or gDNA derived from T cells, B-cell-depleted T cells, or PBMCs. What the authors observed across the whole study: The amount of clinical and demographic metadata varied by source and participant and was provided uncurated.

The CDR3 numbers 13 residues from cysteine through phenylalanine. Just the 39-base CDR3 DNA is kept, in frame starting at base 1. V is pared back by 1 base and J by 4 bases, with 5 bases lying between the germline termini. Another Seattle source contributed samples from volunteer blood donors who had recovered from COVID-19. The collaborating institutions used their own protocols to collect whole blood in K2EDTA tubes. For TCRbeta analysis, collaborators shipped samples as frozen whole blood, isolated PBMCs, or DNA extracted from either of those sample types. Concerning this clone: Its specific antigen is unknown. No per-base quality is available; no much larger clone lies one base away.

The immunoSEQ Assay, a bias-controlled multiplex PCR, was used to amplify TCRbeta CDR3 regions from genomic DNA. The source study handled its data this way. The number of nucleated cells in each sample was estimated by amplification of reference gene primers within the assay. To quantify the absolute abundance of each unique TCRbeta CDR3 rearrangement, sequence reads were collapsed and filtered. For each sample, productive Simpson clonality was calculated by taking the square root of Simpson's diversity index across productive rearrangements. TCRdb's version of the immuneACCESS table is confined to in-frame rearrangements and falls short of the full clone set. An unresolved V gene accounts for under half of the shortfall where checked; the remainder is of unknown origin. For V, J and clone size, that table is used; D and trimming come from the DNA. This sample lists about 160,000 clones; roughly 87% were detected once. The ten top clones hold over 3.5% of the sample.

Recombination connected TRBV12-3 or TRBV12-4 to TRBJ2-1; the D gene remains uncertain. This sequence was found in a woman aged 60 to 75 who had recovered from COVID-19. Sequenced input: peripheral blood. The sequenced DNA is TGTGCCAGCAGTTTAGGAGCTTACAATGAGCAGTTCTTC. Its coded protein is CASSLGAYNEQFF.